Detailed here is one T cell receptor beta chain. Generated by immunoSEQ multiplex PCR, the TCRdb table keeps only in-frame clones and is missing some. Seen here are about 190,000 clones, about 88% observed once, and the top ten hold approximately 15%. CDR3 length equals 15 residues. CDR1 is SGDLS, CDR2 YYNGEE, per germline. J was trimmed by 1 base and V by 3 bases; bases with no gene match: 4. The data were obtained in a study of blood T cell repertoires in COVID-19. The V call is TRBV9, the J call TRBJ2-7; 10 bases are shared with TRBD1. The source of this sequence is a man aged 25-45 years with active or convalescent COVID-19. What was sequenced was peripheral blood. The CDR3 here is CASSADRGSSYEQYF. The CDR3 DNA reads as TGTGCCAGCAGCGCGGACAGGGGGTCTTCCTACGAGCAGTACTTC.